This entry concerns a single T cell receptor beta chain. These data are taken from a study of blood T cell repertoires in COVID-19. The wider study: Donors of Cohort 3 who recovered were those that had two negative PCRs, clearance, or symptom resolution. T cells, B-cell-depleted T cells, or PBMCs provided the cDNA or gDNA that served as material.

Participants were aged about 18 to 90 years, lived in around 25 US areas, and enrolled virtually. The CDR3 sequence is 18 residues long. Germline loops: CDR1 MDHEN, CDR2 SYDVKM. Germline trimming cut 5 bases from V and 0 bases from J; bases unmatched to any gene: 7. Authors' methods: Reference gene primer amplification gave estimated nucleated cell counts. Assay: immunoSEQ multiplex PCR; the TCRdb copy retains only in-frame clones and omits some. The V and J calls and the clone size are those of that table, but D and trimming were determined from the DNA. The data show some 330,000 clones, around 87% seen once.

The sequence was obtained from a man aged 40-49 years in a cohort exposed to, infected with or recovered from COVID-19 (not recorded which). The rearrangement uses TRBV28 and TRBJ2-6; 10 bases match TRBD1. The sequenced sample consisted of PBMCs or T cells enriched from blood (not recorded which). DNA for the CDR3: TGTGCCAGCAGTACACCGGGACAGGGGTTCTCTGGGGCCAACGTCCTGACTTTC. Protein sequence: CASSTPGQGFSGANVLTF.